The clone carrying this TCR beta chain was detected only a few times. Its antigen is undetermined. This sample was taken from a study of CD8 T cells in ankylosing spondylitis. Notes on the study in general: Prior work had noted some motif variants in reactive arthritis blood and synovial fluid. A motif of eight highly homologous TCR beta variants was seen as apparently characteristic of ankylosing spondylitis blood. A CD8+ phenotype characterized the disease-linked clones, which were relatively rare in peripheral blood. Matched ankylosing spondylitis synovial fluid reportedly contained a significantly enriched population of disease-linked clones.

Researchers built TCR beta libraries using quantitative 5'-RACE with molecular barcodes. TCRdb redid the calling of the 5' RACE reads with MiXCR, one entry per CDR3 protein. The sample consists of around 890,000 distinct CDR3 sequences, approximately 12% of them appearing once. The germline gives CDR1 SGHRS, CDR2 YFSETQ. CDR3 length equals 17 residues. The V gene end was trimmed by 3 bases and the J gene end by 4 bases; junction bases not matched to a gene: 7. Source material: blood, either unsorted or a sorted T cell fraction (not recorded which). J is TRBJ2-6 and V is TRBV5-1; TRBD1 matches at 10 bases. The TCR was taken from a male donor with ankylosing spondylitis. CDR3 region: CASSSQGQGVGANVLTF. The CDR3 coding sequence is TGCGCCAGCAGCTCTCAAGGACAGGGGGTAGGGGCCAACGTCCTGACTTTC.